This T cell receptor (beta chain) was found in a study of T-cell reconstitution after alpha-beta-depleted transplantation in children. This clonotype was seen a few times. The CDR3 spans 17 residues. J lost 4 bases, V lost 2 bases, and 7 bases had no gene match. Germline V gene data show CDR1 as SGHRS and CDR2 as YFSETQ. Library preparation (for TCRbeta) was performed with unique molecular identifiers. TCRdb reprocessed the PCR reads with MiXCR, giving one entry per CDR3 protein. The table includes about 230,000 distinct CDR3 sequences, around 13% detected once. The receptor was derived from a human donor who donated a stem cell graft to a child with acute lymphoblastic leukemia. This chain connects TRBV5-1 to TRBJ2-1; 12 bases are shared with TRBD1. The material was PBMCs from the stem cell graft donor, obtained from the stem cell graft. This chain's CDR3 is CASSFRDRGLSYNEQFF. The CDR3, as DNA: TGCGCCAGCAGCTTCCGGGACAGGGGGCTTTCGTACAATGAGCAGTTCTTC.